The entry below describes one T cell receptor (beta chain). Its specificity is not known. The sample is drawn from a study of Ad26.COV2.S vaccination and SARS-CoV-2 variants. Study-wide results and caveats: People who got the vaccine had more spike-specific TCR breadth than people who got placebo.

TCRdb's table, derived via immunoSEQ multiplex PCR, lists solely in-frame clones and lacks some. In the table there are approximately 410,000 clones, approximately 92% of which are singletons. Treatment noted: some 20 received Ad26.COV2.S at low or high dose, single or two shots; five or six received placebo; per-sample allocation not given. Collection of samples fell on day 63 after the first vaccine or placebo injection. The sequence derives from a person between 18 and 65 years old who received the Ad26.COV2.S COVID-19 vaccine or a placebo. The sequencing used peripheral blood, collected in a trial of Ad26.COV2.S vaccine versus placebo.

CDR3 nucleotides: TGTGCCAGTAGTATAGGACGGGGAGGGAGCTATGGCTACACCTTC. Translating it yields CASSIGRGGSYGYTF. The V call is TRBV19, the J call TRBJ1-2; D not certain. The V and J ends lost 1 base and 4 bases respectively, with 13 bases between them. The CDR3 totals 15 residues. CDR1 LNHDA and CDR2 SQIVND come from the germline V gene (reference sequence).